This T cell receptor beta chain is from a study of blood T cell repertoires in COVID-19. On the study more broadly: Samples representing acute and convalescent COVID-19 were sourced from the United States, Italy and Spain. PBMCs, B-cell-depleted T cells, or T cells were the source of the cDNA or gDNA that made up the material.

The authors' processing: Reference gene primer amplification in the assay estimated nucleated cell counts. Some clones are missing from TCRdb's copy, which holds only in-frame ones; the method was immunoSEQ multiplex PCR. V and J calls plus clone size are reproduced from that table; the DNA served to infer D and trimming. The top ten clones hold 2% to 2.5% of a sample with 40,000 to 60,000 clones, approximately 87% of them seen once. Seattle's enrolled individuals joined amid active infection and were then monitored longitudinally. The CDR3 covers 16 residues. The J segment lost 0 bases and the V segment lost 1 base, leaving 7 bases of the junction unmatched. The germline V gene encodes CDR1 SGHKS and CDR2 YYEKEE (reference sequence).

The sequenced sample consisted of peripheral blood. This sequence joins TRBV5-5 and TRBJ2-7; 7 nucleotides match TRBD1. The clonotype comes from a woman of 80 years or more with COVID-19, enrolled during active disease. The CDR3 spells CASSLYLNRGSYEQYF. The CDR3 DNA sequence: TGTGCCAGCAGCTTGTACCTTAACAGGGGCTCCTACGAGCAGTACTTC.